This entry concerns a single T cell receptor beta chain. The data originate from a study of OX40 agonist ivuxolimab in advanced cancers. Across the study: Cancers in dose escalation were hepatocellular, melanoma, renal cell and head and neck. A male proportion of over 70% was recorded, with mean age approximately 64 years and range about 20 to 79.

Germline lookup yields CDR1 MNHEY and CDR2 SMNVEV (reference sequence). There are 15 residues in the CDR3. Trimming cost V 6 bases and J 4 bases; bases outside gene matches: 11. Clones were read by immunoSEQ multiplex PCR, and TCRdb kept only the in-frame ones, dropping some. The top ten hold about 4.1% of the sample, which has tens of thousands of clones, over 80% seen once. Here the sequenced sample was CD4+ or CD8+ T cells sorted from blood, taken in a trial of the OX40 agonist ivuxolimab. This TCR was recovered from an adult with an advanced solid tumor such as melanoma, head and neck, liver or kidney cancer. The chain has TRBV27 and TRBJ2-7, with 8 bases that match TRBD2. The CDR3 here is CASSHRATSVYEQYF. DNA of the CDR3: TGTGCCAGCAGCCACCGTGCGACTAGCGTATACGAGCAGTACTTC.